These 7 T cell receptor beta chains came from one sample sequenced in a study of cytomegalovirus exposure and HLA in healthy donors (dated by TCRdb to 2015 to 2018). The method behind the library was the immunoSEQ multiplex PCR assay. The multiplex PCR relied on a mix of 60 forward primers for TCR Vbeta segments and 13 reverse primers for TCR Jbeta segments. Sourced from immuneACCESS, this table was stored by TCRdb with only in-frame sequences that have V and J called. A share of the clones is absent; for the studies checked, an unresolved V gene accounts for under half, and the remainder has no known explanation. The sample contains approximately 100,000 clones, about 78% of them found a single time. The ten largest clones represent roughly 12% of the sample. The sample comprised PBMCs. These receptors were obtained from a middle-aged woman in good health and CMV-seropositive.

CDR3 sequence: CSVGDRAAFF. The CDR3 DNA follows: TGCAGCGTTGGGGACAGGGCAGCTTTCTTT. The V gene is TRBV29-1, the J gene TRBJ1-1, with 9 bases lining up with TRBD1. This CDR3 region has 10 residues. Germline assignment: CDR1 SQVTM and CDR2 ANQGSEA. The V segment lost 4 bases and the J segment 10 bases; nucleotides outside the gene matches: 1.

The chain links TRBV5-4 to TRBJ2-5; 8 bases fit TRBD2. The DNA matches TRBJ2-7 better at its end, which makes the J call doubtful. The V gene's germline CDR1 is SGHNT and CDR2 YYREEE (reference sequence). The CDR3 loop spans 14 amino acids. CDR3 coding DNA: TGTGCCAGCAGCTTTGCGGGGGGCACCTACGAGCAGTACTTC. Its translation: CASSFAGGTYEQYF.

In DNA form, the CDR3 reads TGTGCCAGTAATTTACAGGGCACCCTCCACTTT. Its translation is CASNLQGTLHF. The chain joins TRBV19 to TRBJ1-6; possibly TRBD1 for D (6 bases). Germline V CDR1 and CDR2: LNHDA, SQIVND (reference sequence). V lost 7 bases, J lost 14 bases, and 12 bases lay in between. The CDR3 extends over 11 amino acids.

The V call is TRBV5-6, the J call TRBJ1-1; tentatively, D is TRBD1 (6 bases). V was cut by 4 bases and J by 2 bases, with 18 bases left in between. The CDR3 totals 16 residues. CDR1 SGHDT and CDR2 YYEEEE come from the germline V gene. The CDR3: CASSALGQPENTEAFF. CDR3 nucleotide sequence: TGTGCCAGCAGCGCCCTGGGACAACCCGAAAACACTGAAGCTTTCTTT.

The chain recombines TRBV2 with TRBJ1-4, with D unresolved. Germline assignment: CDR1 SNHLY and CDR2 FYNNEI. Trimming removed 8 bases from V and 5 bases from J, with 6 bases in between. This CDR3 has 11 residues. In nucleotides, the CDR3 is TGTGCCAGCTGGGCAAATGAAAAACTGTTTTTT. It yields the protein CASWANEKLFF. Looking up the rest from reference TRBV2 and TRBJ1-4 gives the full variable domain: EPEVTQTPSHQVTQMGQEVILRCVPISNHLYFYWYRQILGQKVEFLVSFYNNEISEKSEIFDDQFSVERPDGSNFTLKIRSTKLEDSAMYFCASWANEKLFFGSGTQLSVL.

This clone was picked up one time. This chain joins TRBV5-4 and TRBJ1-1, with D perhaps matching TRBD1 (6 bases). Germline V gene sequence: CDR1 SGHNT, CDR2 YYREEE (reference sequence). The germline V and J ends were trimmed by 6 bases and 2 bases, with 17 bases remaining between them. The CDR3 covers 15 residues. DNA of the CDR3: TGTGCCAGCACCGTTGGGGGCTCTGTCAACACTGAAGCTTTCTTT. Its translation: CASTVGGSVNTEAFF. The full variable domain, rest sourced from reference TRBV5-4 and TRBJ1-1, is ETGVTQSPTHLIKTRGQQVTLRCSSQSGHNTVSWYQQALGQGPQFIFQYYREEENGRGNFPPRFSGLQFPNYSSELNVNALELDDSALYLCASTVGGSVNTEAFFGQGTRLTVV.

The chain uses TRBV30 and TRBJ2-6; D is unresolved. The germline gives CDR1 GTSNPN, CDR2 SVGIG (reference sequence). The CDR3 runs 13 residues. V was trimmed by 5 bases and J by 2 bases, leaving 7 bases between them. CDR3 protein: CAWYIAGANVLTF. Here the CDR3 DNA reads TGTGCCTGGTATATAGCTGGGGCCAACGTCCTGACTTTC.